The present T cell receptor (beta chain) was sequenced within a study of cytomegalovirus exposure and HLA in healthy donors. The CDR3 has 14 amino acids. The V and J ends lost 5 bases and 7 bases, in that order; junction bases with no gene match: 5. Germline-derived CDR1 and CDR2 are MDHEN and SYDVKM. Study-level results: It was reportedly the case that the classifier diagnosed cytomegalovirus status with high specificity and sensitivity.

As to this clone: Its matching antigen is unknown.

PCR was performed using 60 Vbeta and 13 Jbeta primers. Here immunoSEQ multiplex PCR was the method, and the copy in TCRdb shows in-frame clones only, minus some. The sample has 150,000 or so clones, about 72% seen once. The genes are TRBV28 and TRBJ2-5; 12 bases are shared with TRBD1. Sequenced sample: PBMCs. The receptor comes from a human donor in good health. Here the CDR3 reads CASSGDRGLGTQYF. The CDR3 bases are TGTGCCAGCAGTGGGGACAGGGGGCTTGGGACCCAGTACTTC.